A single sample is the source of the 28 T cell receptor beta chains below, sequenced in a study of T cells in Graves' hyperthyroidism and ophthalmopathy. RNA transcripts provided the source from which TCR beta CDR3 regions were amplified. First-round RT-PCR of the TCR CDR3 relied on the HTBI primer set. Each CDR3 protein is one row after TCRdb ran MiXCR on the multiplex PCR reads. Seen here are about half a million distinct CDR3 sequences, roughly a quarter observed once, and the top ten hold 10% to 12%. Sequencing input: blood. The receptors originated from a woman in her twenties or thirties with Graves' ophthalmopathy.

This clonotype was picked up many times. This sequence joins TRBV13 and TRBJ2-7; the D is unclear. CDR3 size: 14 residues. CDR1 and CDR2 (germline): PRHDT, FYEKMQ (reference sequence). Trimming took 3 bases from V and 6 from J, leaving 15 bases between them. The CDR3 nucleotides read TGTGCCAGCAGCTTTGGACGGCAATACCCCGAGCAGTACTTC. This encodes CASSFGRQYPEQYF.

This clonotype has ten or more counts. This chain uses TRBV6-1 with TRBJ2-5, with D hard to call. The CDR3 runs to 11 residues. Deletions cut 6 bases from V and 1 base from J, with 3 bases between. The germline V gene has CDR1 MNHNS and CDR2 SASEGT. CDR3 region: CASRFQETQYF. The CDR3 nucleotides are TGTGCCAGCAGATTCCAAGAGACCCAGTACTTC.

V usage is TRBV10-3 and J usage is TRBJ1-1; the D gene is possibly TRBD1 (5 bases). With 4 bases removed from V and 1 base from J, the gap between germline ends came to 16 bases. The germline V gene encodes CDR1 ENHRY and CDR2 SYGVKD. The CDR3 contains 16 residues. CDR3 in amino acids: CAISAVRGRQNTEAFF. CDR3 bases: TGTGCCATCAGTGCCGTGAGGGGACGTCAGAACACTGAAGCTTTCTTT.

This clonotype was recorded many times. The chain couples TRBV11-2 to TRBJ2-5; 13 nucleotides match TRBD2. The germline gives CDR1 SGHAT, CDR2 FQNNGV. The CDR3 is 15 residues long. Trimming removed 6 bases from V and 5 bases from J; junction bases left unmatched: 6. The CDR3 spells CASRLTSGGAETQYF. The CDR3 DNA reads TGTGCCAGCAGGTTAACTAGCGGGGGGGCGGAGACCCAGTACTTC.

This clonotype was seen repeatedly, ten times or more. The CDR3 spells CASSFGDRHYEQYF. CDR3 bases: TGCGCCAGCAGCTTTGGAGACAGGCACTACGAGCAGTACTTC. The rearrangement joins TRBV5-1 to TRBJ2-7; perhaps TRBD1 as D (6 bases). This CDR3 contains 14 residues. CDR1 is SGHRS, CDR2 YFSETQ, per germline. V lost 2 bases and J 3 bases, leaving 12 bases between the germline ends.

This chain joins TRBV6-1 and TRBJ1-1; possibly TRBD1 for D (5 bases). This CDR3 is built from 14 residues. Trimming pared 6 bases from V and 4 bases from J, leaving 15 bases between. Germline-derived CDR1 and CDR2 are MNHNS and SASEGT. CDR3 protein: CASSLHRGGTEAFF. DNA for the CDR3: TGTGCCAGCAGCCTTCACCGGGGGGGCACTGAAGCTTTCTTT.

Ten or more counts support this clonotype. This chain connects TRBV10-3 to TRBJ1-2; 9 nucleotides agree with TRBD1. Per the germline V gene, CDR1 is ENHRY and CDR2 is SYGVKD. The CDR3 extends over 15 amino acids. The junction had 13 bases not matched to a gene; V was cut back by 10 bases and J by 4 bases. CDR3 DNA: TGTGCCAACTCCGGGACAGGGAACGGCCTCTATGGCTACACCTTC. This sequence encodes CANSGTGNGLYGYTF.

Of note for this clonotype: One end of the junction is discordant with germline, which a read error may explain. The chain links TRBV30 to TRBJ2-5, with D perhaps matching TRBD1 or TRBD2 (5 bases each). This CDR3 is 15 amino acids long. The germline gives CDR1 GTSNPN, CDR2 SVGIG (reference sequence). CDR3 region: CAWSVIEQRQGTKYF. Here the CDR3 DNA reads TGTGCCTGGAGTGTAATAGAACAGCGGCAAGGGACCAAGTACTTC. Variable domain in full (rest from reference TRBV30 and TRBJ2-5): SQTIHQWPATLVQPVGSPLSLECTVEGTSNPNLYWYRQAAGRGLQLLFYSVGIGQISSEVPQNLSASRPQDRQFILSSKKLLLSDSGFYLCAWSVIEQRQGTKYFGPGTRLLVL.

V is TRBV12-3 or TRBV12-4 and J is TRBJ2-6, with D unresolved. V lost 7 bases, J lost 0 bases, and 10 bases lay in between. The CDR3 has 15 residues. CDR3 in amino acids: CASTLKDSGANVLTF. CDR3 bases: TGTGCCAGCACCCTGAAAGACTCTGGGGCCAACGTCCTGACTTTC.

The genes are TRBV20-1 and TRBJ1-6; D remains ambiguous. Germline CDR1 reads DFQATT; CDR2 reads SNEGSKA (reference sequence). V lost 0 bases, J lost 1 base, and 10 bases lay in between. CDR3 size: 16 residues. The CDR3: CSARENNKSYNSPLHF. DNA for the CDR3: TGCAGTGCTAGAGAAAACAATAAATCCTATAATTCACCCCTCCACTTT.

The table lists this clonotype with many counts. The V gene is TRBV28, the J gene TRBJ2-5; 11 bases are a match to TRBD2. From germline, CDR1 is MDHEN and CDR2 SYDVKM. J was trimmed by 7 bases and V by 6 bases; bases with no gene match: 19. This CDR3 is built from 18 residues. In nucleotides, the CDR3 is TGTGCCAGCAGCCAACCCCTCCTTACTAGCGGGGGAATGTGGACCCAGTACTTC. Protein: CASSQPLLTSGGMWTQYF.

In this sample, this clonotype turned up many times. V gene TRBV28 combines with J gene TRBJ1-1; possible D gene TRBD1, 5 bases. Germline V lookup: CDR1 MDHEN, CDR2 SYDVKM. The CDR3 runs to 15 residues. The ends were cut back, 6 bases at V and 10 bases at J, with 24 bases in the middle. The CDR3 region is CASSLFLGLGDVAFF. The CDR3 DNA is TGTGCCAGCAGCCTCTTTTTGGGGTTAGGGGATGTAGCTTTCTTT.

The chain uses TRBV11-2 and TRBJ2-7, with D perhaps TRBD1 (6 bases). The CDR3 spans 14 residues. Germline CDR1 reads SGHAT; CDR2 reads FQNNGV. V was clipped by 5 bases and J by 3 bases, with 14 bases between them. For the CDR3, the DNA is TGTGCCAGCAGCCCAAGACAGGCTGGCTACGAGCAGTACTTC. It yields the protein CASSPRQAGYEQYF.

Only a few counts were recorded for this clonotype. This chain joins TRBV3-1 and TRBJ1-2; D unclear. The CDR3 runs 14 residues. CDR1 is LGHDT and CDR2 is YNNKEL in the germline V gene (reference sequence). V was shortened by 3 bases and J by 10 bases, with 18 bases between the two germline ends. The CDR3: CASSQGVLGSYYTF. The CDR3 region has the DNA TGTGCCAGCAGCCAGGGTGTGTTGGGAAGTTACTACACCTTC.

This clonotype has a count of ten or more. The DNA of the CDR3 is TGTGCCAGCAGCCGAGGAGTCATCCGGGACAGGGCCTACGAGCAGTACTTC. Protein product: CASSRGVIRDRAYEQYF. The chain carries TRBV14 and TRBJ2-7, with 9 bases aligning to TRBD1. CDR3 length equals 17 residues. V lost 4 bases and J lost 2; bases outside the gene matches: 12. Looked up from germline, CDR1 is SGHDN and CDR2 is FVKESK. Together with reference TRBV14 and TRBJ2-7, the CDR3 gives the full variable domain: EAGVTQFPSHSVIEKGQTVTLRCDPISGHDNLYWYRRVMGKEIKFLLHFVKESKQDESGMPNNRFLAERTGGTYSTLKVQPAELEDSGVYFCASSRGVIRDRAYEQYFGPGTRLTVT.

Ten or more counts support this clonotype. The rearrangement joins TRBV19 to TRBJ1-5, with D tentatively TRBD1 (6 bases). Trimming removed 5 bases from V and 5 bases from J, with 16 bases in between. This CDR3 contains 15 residues. Per the germline V gene, CDR1 is LNHDA and CDR2 is SQIVND (reference sequence). CDR3 nucleotides: TGTGCCAGTAGTTCCGCCACAGGGATGGATCAGCCCCAGCATTTT. It translates to CASSSATGMDQPQHF.

This clonotype was seen repeatedly, ten times or more. The chain combines TRBV19 with TRBJ2-2, with TRBD1 identical over 7 bases. The trim removed 5 bases at V and 4 bases at J, leaving 7 bases unmatched. The CDR3 has 15 residues. Germline V gene data show CDR1 as LNHDA and CDR2 as SQIVND (reference sequence). The CDR3 sequence: CASSRQGLSTGELFF. CDR3 sequence (DNA): TGTGCCAGTAGTCGACAGGGCCTCAGCACCGGGGAGCTGTTTTTT.

The rearrangement joins TRBV12-3 or TRBV12-4 to TRBJ2-7; D perhaps matches TRBD1 (5 bases). The CDR3 length is 17 residues. V lost 6 bases, J lost 7 bases, and 28 bases lay in between. CDR3 nucleotide sequence: TGTGCCAGCAGAATTACCACAGTCGGACACCGATTTAATGAGCAGTACTTC. Its protein is CASRITTVGHRFNEQYF.

This rearrangement joins TRBV20-1 to TRBJ2-7; the match to TRBD2 covers 8 bases. Trimming took 3 bases from V and 6 from J; bases not matched to a gene: 13. Germline CDR1 reads DFQATT; CDR2 reads SNEGSKA (reference sequence). CDR3 length: 15 amino acids. As DNA, the CDR3 is TGCAGTGCTAGTGTTGTATCGGGAGGGTCTGGCGAGCAGTACTTC. It encodes CSASVVSGGSGEQYF.

The V and J genes are TRBV6-1 and TRBJ2-2, with D tentatively TRBD2 (5 bases). CDR3 size: 15 residues. Trimming took off 6 bases at V and 6 bases at J, with 17 bases between the two ends. Germline V gene data show CDR1 as MNHNS and CDR2 as SASEGT. The DNA for the CDR3 is TGTGCCAGCAGCCGACGGAAGACTAACGCCGGGGAGCTGTTTTTT. Residues: CASSRRKTNAGELFF.

The V call is TRBV20-1, the J call TRBJ2-7, with D unresolved. Per germline, CDR1 DFQATT and CDR2 SNEGSKA (reference sequence). The CDR3 is 15 amino acids. Trimming took 3 bases from V and 0 from J, leaving 15 bases between them. CDR3 amino acids: CSARVSLSSSYEQYF. The CDR3 nucleotides are TGCAGTGCTAGGGTCAGCCTTTCAAGCTCCTACGAGCAGTACTTC.

This clonotype was observed a handful of times. At one of its ends the junction is not consistent with the germline gene, which may arise from a read error. For the CDR3, the DNA is TGTGCCAGCTCAACTACAGGGGTGAACACTGAAGCTTCCTTT. Amino acids: CASSTTGVNTEASF. J is TRBJ1-1 and V is TRBV18, with 7 bases that match TRBD1. Germline V lookup: CDR1 KGHSH, CDR2 LQKENI. This CDR3 spans 14 amino acids.

This clonotype was seen ten or more times. V is TRBV19 and J is TRBJ1-2; D is possibly TRBD1 (5 bases). CDR3 length: 14 amino acids. Germline values: CDR1 LNHDA, CDR2 SQIVND (reference sequence). The ends were cut back, 6 bases at V and 4 bases at J, with 15 bases in the middle. In DNA form, the CDR3 reads TGTGCCAGTAGGGGGGGGGAGAACGGCTATGGCTACACCTTC. Translated, it gives CASRGGENGYGYTF.

The CDR3: CASSIRSGSSRNQPQHF. CDR3 sequence (DNA): TGTGCCAGTAGTATTAGATCAGGGAGTTCGCGCAATCAGCCCCAGCATTTT. V and J are TRBV19 and TRBJ1-5, with D possibly matching TRBD1 (5 bases). Trimming removed 3 bases at V and 2 bases at J, with 17 bases between. Germline V gives CDR1 LNHDA, CDR2 SQIVND (reference sequence). The CDR3 runs 17 residues. Full variable domain (remainder filled in from reference TRBV19 and TRBJ1-5): DGGITQSPKYLFRKEGQNVTLSCEQNLNHDAMYWYRQDPGQGLRLIYYSQIVNDFQKGDIAEGYSVSREKKESFPLTVTSAQKNPTAFYLCASSIRSGSSRNQPQHFGDGTRLSIL.

This chain uses TRBV28 with TRBJ2-5, with TRBD1 matching 8 bases. The germline gives CDR1 MDHEN, CDR2 SYDVKM. The CDR3 is made up of 13 amino acids. V gave up 10 bases and J gave up 5 bases; unmatched junction bases: 9. The CDR3 DNA sequence: TGTGCCACCCTCAGGGGGCGCGTGGAGACCCAGTACTTC. Translation gives CATLRGRVETQYF.

The rearrangement links TRBV12-3 or TRBV12-4 to TRBJ1-2; D gene unclear. The CDR3 extends over 15 amino acids. Trimming stripped 2 bases from V and 1 base from J, with 11 bases between. The DNA of the CDR3 is TGTGCCAGCAGTTTAAGAGAGGGTCTTAACTATGGCTACACCTTC. Its protein is CASSLREGLNYGYTF.

This clonotype has at least ten counts. V usage is TRBV6-5 and J usage is TRBJ2-2; D is unresolved. Per germline, CDR1 MNHEY and CDR2 SVGAGI. V was trimmed by 3 bases and J by 7 bases, leaving 6 bases between them. This CDR3 has 12 residues. CDR3 sequence: CASSYSGGELFF. The CDR3 nucleotides are TGTGCCAGCAGTTATTCGGGCGGGGAGCTGTTTTTT.

This sequence joins TRBV6-5 and TRBJ2-7, with TRBD2 matching 12 bases. From germline, CDR1 is MNHEY and CDR2 SVGAGI. The V segment lost 8 bases and the J segment 3 bases; nucleotides outside the gene matches: 8. CDR3 length: 15 amino acids. This CDR3 reads CASCSGGLAGYEQYF. In nucleotides, the CDR3 is TGTGCCAGCTGTTCCGGGGGACTAGCGGGCTACGAGCAGTACTTC.